The rows below give T cell receptor beta chains drawn from one sample of a study of cytomegalovirus exposure and HLA in healthy donors. Here immunoSEQ multiplex PCR was the method, and the copy in TCRdb shows in-frame clones only, minus some. Among some 90,000 clones listed, around 79% were seen once. The sequenced material came from PBMCs. All receptors come from a female donor in good health and CMV-seronegative. The CDR3 runs from the conserved cysteine through the conserved F or W. D genes are given only for firm matches. Clone size is given for some rows only: seen once, a few or many times, or a class if the clone is expanded.

v_gene: TRBV4-2
j_gene: TRBJ1-4
abundance: NA
d_gene: NA
CDR3aa: CASSEGQSNEKLFF
CDR3nt: TGTGCCAGCAGCGAAGGACAGTCTAATGAAAAACTGTTTTTT

v_gene: TRBV2
j_gene: TRBJ1-4
abundance: few
d_gene: NA
CDR3aa: CASSSGQGGEKLFF
CDR3nt: TGTGCCAGCAGTTCCGGGCAGGGTGGGGAAAAACTGTTTTTT

v_gene: TRBV28
j_gene: TRBJ1-2
abundance: NA
d_gene: TRBD1
CDR3aa: CASNPGDREGRGYTF
CDR3nt: TGTGCCAGCAACCCCGGGGACAGGGAGGGACGAGGCTACACCTTC

v_gene: TRBV10-3
j_gene: TRBJ1-2
abundance: NA
d_gene: TRBD1
CDR3aa: CAISPGQGGGYTF
CDR3nt: TGTGCCATCAGCCCGGGACAGGGGGGCGGCTACACCTTC

v_gene: TRBV12-5
j_gene: TRBJ2-5
abundance: NA
d_gene: NA
CDR3aa: CASAIEGPGRETQYF
CDR3nt: TGTGCTAGTGCCATAGAGGGCCCTGGGCGGGAGACCCAGTACTTC

v_gene: TRBV7-9
j_gene: TRBJ2-4
abundance: NA
d_gene: TRBD1
CDR3aa: CASSSGQGAYDIQYF
CDR3nt: TGTGCCAGCAGCTCGGGACAGGGGGCCTATGACATTCAGTACTTC

v_gene: TRBV21-1
j_gene: TRBJ2-7
abundance: NA
d_gene: NA
CDR3aa: CASSKVRAHSYEQYF
CDR3nt: TGTGCCAGCAGCAAAGTGAGGGCACACTCCTACGAGCAGTACTTC

v_gene: TRBV11-2
j_gene: TRBJ2-7
abundance: NA
d_gene: TRBD2
CDR3aa: CASSPLAGGNEQYF
CDR3nt: TGTGCCAGCAGCCCCCTAGCGGGAGGGAACGAGCAGTACTTC

v_gene: TRBV5-6
j_gene: TRBJ2-2
abundance: NA
d_gene: NA
CDR3aa: CASSFAGTGELFF
CDR3nt: TGTGCCAGCAGCTTTGCAGGCACCGGGGAGCTGTTTTTT

v_gene: TRBV6-6
j_gene: TRBJ1-5
abundance: NA
d_gene: TRBD1
CDR3aa: CASSPRTGGNQPQHF
CDR3nt: TGTGCCAGCAGTCCCCGGACAGGGGGCAATCAGCCCCAGCATTTT

v_gene: TRBV28
j_gene: TRBJ2-7
abundance: NA
d_gene: TRBD1
CDR3aa: CASSPGTGGSYEQYF
CDR3nt: TGTGCCAGCAGTCCCGGAACAGGGGGGTCGTACGAGCAGTACTTC

v_gene: TRBV7-2
j_gene: TRBJ2-7
abundance: once
d_gene: TRBD1
CDR3aa: CASSLVWDRVAYEQYF
CDR3nt: TGTGCCAGCAGCTTAGTATGGGACAGGGTGGCCTACGAGCAGTACTTC

v_gene: TRBV2
j_gene: TRBJ2-3
abundance: NA
d_gene: TRBD2
CDR3aa: CASTGGPGDTQYF
CDR3nt: TGTGCCAGCACGGGAGGTCCGGGAGATACGCAGTATTTT

v_gene: TRBV21-1
j_gene: TRBJ2-7
abundance: NA
d_gene: NA
CDR3aa: CASSNRTGTPSKQYF
CDR3nt: TGTGCCAGCAGCAACAGGACAGGGACCCCCTCAAAGCAGTACTTC

v_gene: TRBV5-4
j_gene: TRBJ1-1
abundance: NA
d_gene: NA
CDR3aa: CASSLDDGGLGTEAFF
CDR3nt: TGTGCCAGCAGCTTGGATGATGGGGGGTTGGGAACTGAAGCTTTCTTT

v_gene: TRBV18
j_gene: TRBJ2-3
abundance: NA
d_gene: TRBD2
CDR3aa: CASSPPGSGRGDTQYF
CDR3nt: TGTGCCAGCTCACCACCGGGAAGCGGGAGGGGAGATACGCAGTATTTT

v_gene: TRBV9
j_gene: TRBJ2-1
abundance: NA
d_gene: TRBD1
CDR3aa: CASSPFLRDRGNEQFF
CDR3nt: TGTGCCAGCAGCCCATTCCTCCGGGACAGGGGCAATGAGCAGTTCTTC

v_gene: TRBV7-9
j_gene: TRBJ2-7
abundance: once
d_gene: TRBD2
CDR3aa: CASSLSQGLAGGPYEQYF
CDR3nt: TGTGCCAGCAGCTTATCTCAGGGGCTAGCGGGGGGTCCCTACGAGCAGTACTTC

v_gene: TRBV5-4
j_gene: TRBJ1-1
abundance: NA
d_gene: NA
CDR3aa: CASSRPSRGGVAEAFF
CDR3nt: TGTGCCAGCAGCCGACCGAGCAGGGGTGGAGTCGCTGAAGCTTTCTTT

v_gene: TRBV4-2
j_gene: TRBJ1-2
abundance: NA
d_gene: NA
CDR3aa: CASSQDLGSSGDGYTF
CDR3nt: TGTGCCAGCAGCCAAGATTTAGGTAGCTCAGGGGATGGCTACACCTTC

v_gene: TRBV28
j_gene: TRBJ2-5
abundance: NA
d_gene: NA
CDR3aa: CASKAGYVETQYF
CDR3nt: TGTGCCAGCAAGGCAGGGTATGTGGAGACCCAGTACTTC

v_gene: TRBV29-1
j_gene: TRBJ2-7
abundance: NA
d_gene: TRBD1
CDR3aa: CSVEGRSQGAYEQYF
CDR3nt: TGCAGCGTTGAAGGAAGGTCACAGGGGGCCTACGAGCAGTACTTC

v_gene: TRBV5-1
j_gene: TRBJ2-7
abundance: NA
d_gene: TRBD1
CDR3aa: CASSPGPGQGSTEEQYF
CDR3nt: TGCGCCAGCAGCCCGGGCCCGGGACAGGGATCTACGGAGGAGCAGTACTTC

v_gene: TRBV5-6
j_gene: TRBJ2-2
abundance: NA
d_gene: NA
CDR3aa: CASSAQGRSAGELFF
CDR3nt: TGTGCCAGCAGCGCCCAGGGTAGGTCGGCCGGGGAGCTGTTTTTT

v_gene: TRBV2
j_gene: TRBJ1-1
abundance: NA
d_gene: NA
CDR3aa: CANSKNAEAFF
CDR3nt: TGTGCCAACTCCAAGAACGCTGAAGCTTTCTTT

v_gene: TRBV29-1
j_gene: TRBJ1-2
abundance: NA
d_gene: TRBD1
CDR3aa: CSVEDRYRGQGGYTF
CDR3nt: TGCAGCGTTGAAGATAGGTACAGGGGGCAAGGTGGCTACACCTTC

v_gene: TRBV4-3
j_gene: TRBJ1-6
abundance: NA
d_gene: NA
CDR3aa: CASSQSPRDSNSPLHF
CDR3nt: TGCGCCAGCAGCCAAAGTCCCAGGGACTCTAATTCCCCCCTCCACTTT

v_gene: TRBV6-1
j_gene: TRBJ2-7
abundance: NA
d_gene: NA
CDR3aa: CASSEAPGSYEQYF
CDR3nt: TGTGCCAGCAGTGAAGCACCGGGATCCTACGAGCAGTACTTC

v_gene: TRBV25-1
j_gene: TRBJ2-5
abundance: once
d_gene: NA
CDR3aa: CASSDPLEGQETQYF
CDR3nt: TGTGCCAGCAGTGATCCCCTAGAGGGCCAAGAGACCCAGTACTTC

v_gene: TRBV13
j_gene: TRBJ2-5
abundance: NA
d_gene: TRBD2
CDR3aa: CASSDGTSGGLIQETQYF
CDR3nt: TGTGCCAGCAGCGACGGGACTAGCGGGGGACTCATTCAAGAGACCCAGTACTTC

v_gene: TRBV11-2
j_gene: TRBJ1-2
abundance: NA
d_gene: NA
CDR3aa: CASSSPRLPIYGYTF
CDR3nt: TGTGCCAGCAGCTCCCCTCGTTTGCCTATCTATGGCTACACCTTC

v_gene: TRBV5-1
j_gene: TRBJ1-1
abundance: few
d_gene: NA
CDR3aa: CASSVGQNTEAFF
CDR3nt: TGCGCCAGCAGCGTGGGACAGAACACTGAAGCTTTCTTT

v_gene: TRBV30
j_gene: TRBJ2-7
abundance: NA
d_gene: NA
CDR3aa: CAWKQGTYEQYF
CDR3nt: TGTGCCTGGAAACAGGGAACCTACGAGCAGTACTTC

v_gene: TRBV27
j_gene: TRBJ2-7
abundance: NA
d_gene: NA
CDR3aa: CASSYGLNYEQYF
CDR3nt: TGTGCCAGCAGTTACGGACTAAACTACGAGCAGTACTTC

v_gene: TRBV5-1
j_gene: TRBJ2-7
abundance: NA
d_gene: NA
CDR3aa: CASSLGQVSYEQYF
CDR3nt: TGCGCCAGCAGCTTGGGACAGGTCTCCTACGAGCAGTACTTC

v_gene: TRBV5-1
j_gene: TRBJ2-3
abundance: few
d_gene: TRBD2
CDR3aa: CASSSGLAGGPGDTQYF
CDR3nt: TGCGCCAGCAGCTCGGGACTAGCGGGAGGGCCGGGGGATACGCAGTATTTT